This T cell receptor beta chain comes out of a study of cytomegalovirus exposure and HLA in healthy donors. The wider study: Some 85 million unique TCRs, all from HLA-typed donors, were included in an early release of the data.

As regards this clone: Its antigen is not identified.

CDR1 SGHNT and CDR2 YYREEE come from the germline V gene (reference sequence). This CDR3 is 13 amino acids long. Trimming cost V 0 bases and J 6 bases, with 7 bases left between them. Study-level findings and limits: In a later analysis, most CMV-associated TCR beta chains appeared HLA-restricted. Follow-up analysis later connected one missense variant in DCLRE1C with trimming of TCR beta V- and J-genes.

13 Jbeta primers and 60 Vbeta primers were used for the PCR. The repertoire was sequenced with immunoSEQ multiplex PCR; TCRdb's copy has only in-frame clones and lacks some. Of just under 150,000 clones listed, approximately 79% are singletons. The sequencing sample was made of PBMCs. The chain uses TRBV5-4 and TRBJ2-1; D is unclear. The source is a woman aged 25 to 39 in good health and CMV-seronegative. The CDR3: CASSLVGLNEQFF. Written as DNA, the CDR3 is TGTGCCAGCAGCTTGGTTGGGCTCAATGAGCAGTTCTTC.